These 10 T cell receptor beta chains came from one sample sequenced in a study of blood T cell repertoires in COVID-19. The protocol was immunoSEQ multiplex PCR, while the TCRdb copy is restricted to in-frame clones and leaves out a portion. Of fewer than 250,000 clones listed, 84% are singletons. Sequenced: peripheral blood. The receptors shown here come from a man in his thirties or forties with active or convalescent COVID-19.

This sequence joins TRBV9 and TRBJ2-7, with 13 positions matching TRBD2. The ends lost 4 bases at V and 2 bases at J; junction bases unmatched: 27. Germline CDR1 and CDR2: SGDLS and YYNGEE. CDR3 length: 23 amino acids. This CDR3 reads CASSPHPGQGPFTSGRAPYEQYF. The CDR3, as DNA: TGTGCCAGCAGCCCTCACCCGGGACAGGGACCCTTTACTAGCGGGAGGGCTCCCTACGAGCAGTACTTC.

The V call is TRBV6-2 or TRBV6-3, the J call TRBJ1-5; D not resolved. CDR1 is MNHEY and CDR2 is SVGEGT in the germline V gene. The V end lost 2 bases, the J end lost 9 bases, and 5 bases lay between the germline ends. The CDR3 spans 11 residues. The CDR3 nucleotides read TGTGCCAGCAGTTACGAGGGGCCCCAGCATTTT. Encoded protein: CASSYEGPQHF.

The chain is built from TRBV5-1 and TRBJ2-2, with D possibly TRBD1 on 5 matching bases. The CDR3 runs to 13 residues. V lost 9 bases, J lost 2 bases, and 11 bases lay in between. CDR1 is SGHRS and CDR2 is YFSETQ in the germline V gene. As DNA, the CDR3 is TGCGCCACCACCGACAGAAACACCGGGGAGCTGTTTTTT. It yields the protein CATTDRNTGELFF.

This chain uses TRBV7-3 with TRBJ2-2; 7 bases match TRBD1. Trimming removed 1 base from V and 8 bases from J; junction bases left unmatched: 10. This CDR3 spans 16 amino acids. Per germline, CDR1 SGHTA and CDR2 FQGTGA. Here the CDR3 reads CASSLNIDRAAGELFF. CDR3 DNA: TGTGCCAGCAGCTTAAATATTGACAGGGCAGCTGGGGAGCTGTTTTTT.

This clone was observed once. The V gene is TRBV28, the J gene TRBJ1-2, with a weak D call TRBD1 (6 bases). CDR1 is MDHEN and CDR2 is SYDVKM in the germline V gene. Trimming removed 0 bases at V and 7 bases at J, with 12 bases between. The CDR3 runs to 14 residues. The CDR3 is CASSLWGATGGYTF. In DNA, the CDR3 is TGTGCCAGCAGTTTATGGGGGGCCACGGGTGGCTACACCTTC.

The rearrangement joins TRBV24-1 to TRBJ2-6; 8 nucleotides agree with TRBD1. Per germline, CDR1 KGHDR and CDR2 SFDVKD. V was clipped by 5 bases and J by 2 bases; unmatched bases: 10. The CDR3 has 18 residues. The CDR3 DNA reads as TGTGCCACCAGTGGAACGACAGGGGCGCCAGCTGGGGCCAACGTCCTGACTTTC. Its protein product is CATSGTTGAPAGANVLTF.

This rearrangement joins TRBV6-5 to TRBJ2-3; TRBD2 agrees at 9 bases. After removal of 0 bases from V and 3 bases from J, the junction contained 4 bases not matched to a gene. Per the germline V gene, CDR1 is MNHEY and CDR2 is SVGAGI. This CDR3 is 16 amino acids long. This CDR3 reads CASSYSYLAGTDTQYF. CDR3 sequence (DNA): TGTGCCAGCAGTTACTCGTATCTAGCGGGAACAGATACGCAGTATTTT.

The V call is TRBV25-1, the J call TRBJ1-4; 9 nucleotides match TRBD1. V was pared by 6 bases and J by 8 bases, with 7 bases of the junction left unmatched. The CDR3 loop spans 14 amino acids. Germline assignment: CDR1 MGHDK and CDR2 SYGVNS. This CDR3 is CASRNRGRWEKLFF. The CDR3 DNA follows: TGTGCCAGCAGAAACAGGGGGCGGTGGGAAAAACTGTTTTTT.

This chain uses TRBV5-1 with TRBJ2-5; TRBD2 matches at 11 bases. Looked up from germline, CDR1 is SGHRS and CDR2 is YFSETQ. With 1 base clipped from V and 7 bases from J, the junction kept 6 bases outside the gene matches. The CDR3 spans 15 residues. The CDR3: CASSLTSGSPGTQYF. Written as DNA, the CDR3 is TGCGCCAGCAGCTTGACTAGCGGGAGCCCAGGGACCCAGTACTTC. The entire variable domain, with the rest obtained from reference TRBV5-1 and TRBJ2-5, is as follows: KAGVTQTPRYLIKTRGQQVTLSCSPISGHRSVSWYQQTPGQGLQFLFEYFSETQRNKGNFPGRFSGRQFSNSRSEMNVSTLELGDSALYLCASSLTSGSPGTQYFGPGTRLLVL.

CDR3 loop: CASSDKAGLGQFF. CDR3 DNA: TGTGCCAGCAGTGACAAGGCGGGACTAGGTCAGTTCTTC. The chain couples TRBV6-4 to TRBJ2-1, with 8 bases lining up with TRBD2. J was trimmed by 13 bases and V by 2 bases; bases with no gene match: 7. The V gene's germline CDR1 is MRHNA and CDR2 SNTAGT. This CDR3 is built from 13 residues.